This TCR beta chain was captured by sequencing in a study of chemoradiotherapy in HPV16-positive cancers. V was clipped by 1 base and J by 4 bases, with 13 bases between them. Germline values: CDR1 SEHNR, CDR2 FQNEAQ (reference sequence). CDR3 length equals 16 residues. TCRdb's copy holds only in-frame clones and misses some; the assay was immunoSEQ multiplex PCR. This sample has several thousand clones; approximately 95% occur once, and the top ten carry 3.6%. The receptor's source is a human donor with HPV-associated anogenital cancer. The chain links TRBV7-9 to TRBJ2-2, with TRBD2 as a possible D gene (5 bases). The source was tumor tissue, collected from a patient who underwent chemoradiotherapy. The CDR3, as DNA: TGTGCCAGCAGCTTAGACCGGGTGGGAGTCACCGGGGAGCTGTTTTTT. It encodes CASSLDRVGVTGELFF.